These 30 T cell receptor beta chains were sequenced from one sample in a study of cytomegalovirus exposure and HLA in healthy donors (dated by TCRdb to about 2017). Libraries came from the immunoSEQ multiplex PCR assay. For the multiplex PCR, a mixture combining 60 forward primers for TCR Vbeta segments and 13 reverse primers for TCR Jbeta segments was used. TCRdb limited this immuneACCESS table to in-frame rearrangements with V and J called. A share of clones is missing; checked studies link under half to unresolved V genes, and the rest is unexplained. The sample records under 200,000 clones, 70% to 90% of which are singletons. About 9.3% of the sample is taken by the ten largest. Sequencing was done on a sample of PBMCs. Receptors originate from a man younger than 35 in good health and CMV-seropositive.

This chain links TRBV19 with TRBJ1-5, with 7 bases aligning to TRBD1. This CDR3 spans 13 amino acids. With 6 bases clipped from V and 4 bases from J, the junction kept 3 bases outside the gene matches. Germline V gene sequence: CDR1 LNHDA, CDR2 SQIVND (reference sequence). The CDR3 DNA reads TGTGCCAGTAGATTACAGGGGAATCAGCCCCAGCATTTT. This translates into CASRLQGNQPQHF.

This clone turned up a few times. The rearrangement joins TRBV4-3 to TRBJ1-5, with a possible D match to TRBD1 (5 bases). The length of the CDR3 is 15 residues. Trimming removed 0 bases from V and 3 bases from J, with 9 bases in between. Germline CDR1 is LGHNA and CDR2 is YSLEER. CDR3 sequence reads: CASSQESGANQPQHF. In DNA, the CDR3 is TGCGCCAGCAGCCAAGAATCTGGGGCCAATCAGCCCCAGCATTTT.

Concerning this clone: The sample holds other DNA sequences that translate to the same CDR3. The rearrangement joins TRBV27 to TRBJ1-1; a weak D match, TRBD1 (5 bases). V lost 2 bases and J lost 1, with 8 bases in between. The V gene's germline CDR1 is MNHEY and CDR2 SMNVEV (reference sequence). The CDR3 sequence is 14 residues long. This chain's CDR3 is CASSLAGGNTEAFF. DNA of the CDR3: TGTGCCAGCAGTTTAGCGGGGGGGAACACTGAAGCTTTCTTT.

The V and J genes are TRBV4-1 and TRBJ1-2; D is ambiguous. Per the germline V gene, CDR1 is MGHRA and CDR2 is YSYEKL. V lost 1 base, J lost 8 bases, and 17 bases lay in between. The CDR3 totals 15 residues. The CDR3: CASSQGQDFRGGYTF. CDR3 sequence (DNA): TGCGCCAGCAGCCAAGGGCAGGACTTCCGCGGGGGCTACACCTTC.

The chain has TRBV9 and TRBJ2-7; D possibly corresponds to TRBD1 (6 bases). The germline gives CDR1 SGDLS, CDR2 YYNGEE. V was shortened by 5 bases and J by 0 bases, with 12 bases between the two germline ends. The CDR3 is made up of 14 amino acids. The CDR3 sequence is CASRGTGFSYEQYF. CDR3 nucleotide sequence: TGTGCCAGCAGGGGCACAGGGTTCTCCTACGAGCAGTACTTC.

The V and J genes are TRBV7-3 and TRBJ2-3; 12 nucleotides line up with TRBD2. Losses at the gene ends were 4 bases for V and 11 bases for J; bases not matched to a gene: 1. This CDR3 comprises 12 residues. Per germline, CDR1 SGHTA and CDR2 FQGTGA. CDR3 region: CASSSLAGGQYF. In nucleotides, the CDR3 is TGTGCCAGCAGCTCACTAGCGGGGGGGCAGTATTTT.

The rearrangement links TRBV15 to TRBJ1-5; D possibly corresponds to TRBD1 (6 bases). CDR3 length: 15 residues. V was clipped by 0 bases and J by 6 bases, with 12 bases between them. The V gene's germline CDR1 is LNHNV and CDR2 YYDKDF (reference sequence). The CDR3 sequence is CATSRDLGGSQPQHF. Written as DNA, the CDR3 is TGTGCCACCAGCAGAGATCTAGGGGGAAGTCAGCCCCAGCATTTT.

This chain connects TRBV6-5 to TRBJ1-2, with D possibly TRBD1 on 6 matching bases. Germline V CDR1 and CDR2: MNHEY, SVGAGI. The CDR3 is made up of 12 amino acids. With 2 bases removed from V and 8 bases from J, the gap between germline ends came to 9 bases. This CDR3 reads CASSYNRDGYTF. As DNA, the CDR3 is TGTGCCAGCAGTTACAACAGGGACGGCTACACCTTC.

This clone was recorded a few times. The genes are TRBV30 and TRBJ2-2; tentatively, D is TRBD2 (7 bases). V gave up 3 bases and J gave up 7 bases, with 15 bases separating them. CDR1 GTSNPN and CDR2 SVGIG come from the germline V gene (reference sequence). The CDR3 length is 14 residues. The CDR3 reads CAWRPSGEGGELFF. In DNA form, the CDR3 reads TGTGCCTGGAGGCCCTCAGGGGAGGGCGGGGAGCTGTTTTTT.

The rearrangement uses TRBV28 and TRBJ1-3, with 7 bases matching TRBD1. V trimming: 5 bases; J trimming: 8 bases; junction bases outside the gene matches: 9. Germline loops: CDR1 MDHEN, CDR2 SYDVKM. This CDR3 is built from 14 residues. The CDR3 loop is CASSTDRDSHTIYF. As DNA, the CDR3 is TGTGCCAGCAGTACCGACCGGGACAGCCACACCATATATTTT.

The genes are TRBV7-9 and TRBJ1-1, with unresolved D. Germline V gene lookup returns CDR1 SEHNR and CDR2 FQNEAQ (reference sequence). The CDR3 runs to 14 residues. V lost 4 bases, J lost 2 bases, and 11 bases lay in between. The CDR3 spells CASSSATGNTEAFF. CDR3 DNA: TGTGCCAGCAGCTCAGCGACTGGAAACACTGAAGCTTTCTTT.

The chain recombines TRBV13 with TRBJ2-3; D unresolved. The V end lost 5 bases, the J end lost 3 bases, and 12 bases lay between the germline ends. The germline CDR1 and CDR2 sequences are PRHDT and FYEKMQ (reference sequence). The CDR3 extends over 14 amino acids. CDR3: CASSRGLWTDTQYF. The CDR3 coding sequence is TGTGCCAGCAGCCGTGGCTTATGGACAGATACGCAGTATTTT.

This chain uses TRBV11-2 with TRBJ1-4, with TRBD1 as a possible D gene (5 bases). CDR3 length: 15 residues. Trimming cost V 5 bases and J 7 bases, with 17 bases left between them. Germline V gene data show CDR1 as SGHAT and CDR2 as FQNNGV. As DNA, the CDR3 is TGTGCCAGCAGCAATGCCGGGGGTCCTGCTGAAAAACTGTTTTTT. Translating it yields CASSNAGGPAEKLFF.

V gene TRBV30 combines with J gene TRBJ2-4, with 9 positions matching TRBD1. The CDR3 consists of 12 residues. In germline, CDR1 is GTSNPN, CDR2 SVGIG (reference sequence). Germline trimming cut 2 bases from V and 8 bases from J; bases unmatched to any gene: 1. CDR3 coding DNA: TGTGCCTGGAGTAGGACAGGGGACATTCAGTACTTC. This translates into CAWSRTGDIQYF.

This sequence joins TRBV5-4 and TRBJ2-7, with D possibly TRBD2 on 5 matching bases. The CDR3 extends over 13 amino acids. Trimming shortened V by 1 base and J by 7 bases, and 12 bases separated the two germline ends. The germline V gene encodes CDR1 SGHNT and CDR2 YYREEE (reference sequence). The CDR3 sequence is CASSLPGSGEQYF. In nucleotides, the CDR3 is TGTGCCAGCAGCTTGCCTGGGTCGGGGGAGCAGTACTTC.

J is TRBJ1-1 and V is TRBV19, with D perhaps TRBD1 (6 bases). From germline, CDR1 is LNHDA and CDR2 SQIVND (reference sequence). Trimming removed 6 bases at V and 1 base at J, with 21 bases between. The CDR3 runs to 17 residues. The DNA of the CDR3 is TGTGCCAGTAGAGAGACAGGCCTATTCGCCCAGAACACTGAAGCTTTCTTT. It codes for CASRETGLFAQNTEAFF.

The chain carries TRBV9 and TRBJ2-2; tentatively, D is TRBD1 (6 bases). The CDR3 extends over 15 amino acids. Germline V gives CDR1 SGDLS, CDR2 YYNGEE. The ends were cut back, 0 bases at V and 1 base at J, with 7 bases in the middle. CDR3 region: CASSVAQGNTGELFF. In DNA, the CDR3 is TGTGCCAGCAGCGTAGCACAGGGGAACACCGGGGAGCTGTTTTTT.

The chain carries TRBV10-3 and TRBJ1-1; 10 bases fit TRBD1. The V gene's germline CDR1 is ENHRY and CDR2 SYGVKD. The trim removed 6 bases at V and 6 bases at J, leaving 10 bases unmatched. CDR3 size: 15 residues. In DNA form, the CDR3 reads TGTGCCATCAGGTCAACCGGGACAGGGGAGTCTGAAGCTTTCTTT. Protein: CAIRSTGTGESEAFF.

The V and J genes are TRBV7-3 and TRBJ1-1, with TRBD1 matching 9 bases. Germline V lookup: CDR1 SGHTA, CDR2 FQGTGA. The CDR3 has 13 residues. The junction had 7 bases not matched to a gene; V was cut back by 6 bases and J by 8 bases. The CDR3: CASSPGQGQEAFF. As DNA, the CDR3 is TGTGCCAGCAGTCCCGGACAGGGGCAGGAAGCTTTCTTT.

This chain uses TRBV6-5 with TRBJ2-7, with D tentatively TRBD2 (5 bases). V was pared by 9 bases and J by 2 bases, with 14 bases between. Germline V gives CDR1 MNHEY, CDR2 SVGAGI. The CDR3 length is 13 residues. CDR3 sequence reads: CASQRRSPYEQYF. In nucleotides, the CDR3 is TGTGCCAGTCAGCGGAGGTCCCCCTACGAGCAGTACTTC.

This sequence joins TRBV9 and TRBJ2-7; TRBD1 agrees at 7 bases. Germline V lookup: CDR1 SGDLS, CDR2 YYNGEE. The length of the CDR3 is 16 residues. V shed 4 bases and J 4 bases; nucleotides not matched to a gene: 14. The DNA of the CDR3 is TGTGCCAGCAGCCCTTGGACAGGCGTGAATCCATACGAGCAGTACTTC. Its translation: CASSPWTGVNPYEQYF. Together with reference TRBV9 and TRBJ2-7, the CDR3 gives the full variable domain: DSGVTQTPKHLITATGQRVTLRCSPRSGDLSVYWYQQSLDQGLQFLIQYYNGEERAKGNILERFSAQQFPDLHSELNLSSLELGDSALYFCASSPWTGVNPYEQYFGPGTRLTVT.

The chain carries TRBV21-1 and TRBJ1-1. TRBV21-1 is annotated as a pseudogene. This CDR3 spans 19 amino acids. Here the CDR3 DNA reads TGTGCCAGCAGCAATCCTCTGCGGGACTGCCCGACTAAGAACACTGAAGCTTTCTTT. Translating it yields CASSNPLRDCPTKNTEAFF.

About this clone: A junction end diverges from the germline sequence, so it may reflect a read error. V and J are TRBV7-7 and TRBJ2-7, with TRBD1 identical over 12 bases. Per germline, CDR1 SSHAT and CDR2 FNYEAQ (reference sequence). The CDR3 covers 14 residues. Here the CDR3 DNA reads TGTGCTAGCAGCCCGGGACAGGGGGCTTACGAGCAGTACTTC. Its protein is CASSPGQGAYEQYF. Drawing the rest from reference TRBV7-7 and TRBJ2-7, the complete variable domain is GAGVSQSPRYKVTKRGQDVTLRCDPISSHATLYWYQQALGQGPEFLTYFNYEAQPDKSGLPSDRFSAERPEGSISTLTIQRTEQRDSAMYRCASSPGQGAYEQYFGPGTRLTVT.

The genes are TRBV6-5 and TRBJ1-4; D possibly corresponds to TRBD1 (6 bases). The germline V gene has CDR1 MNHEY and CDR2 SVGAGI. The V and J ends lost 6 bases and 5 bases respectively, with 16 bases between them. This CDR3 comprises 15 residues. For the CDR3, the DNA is TGTGCCAGCAGCGCGGGGGACAATGGGAATGAAAAACTGTTTTTT. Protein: CASSAGDNGNEKLFF.

This chain's CDR3 is CASSLAGTGNEKLFF. In DNA form, the CDR3 reads TGTGCCAGCAGCTTGGCCGGGACAGGGAATGAAAAACTGTTTTTT. This rearrangement joins TRBV5-4 to TRBJ1-4; 9 positions match TRBD1. CDR1 and CDR2 (germline): SGHNT, YYREEE (reference sequence). V was clipped by 0 bases and J by 5 bases; unmatched bases: 2. The CDR3 covers 15 residues. Based on the CDR3 plus reference TRBV5-4 and TRBJ1-4, the full variable domain is ETGVTQSPTHLIKTRGQQVTLRCSSQSGHNTVSWYQQALGQGPQFIFQYYREEENGRGNFPPRFSGLQFPNYSSELNVNALELDDSALYLCASSLAGTGNEKLFFGSGTQLSVL.

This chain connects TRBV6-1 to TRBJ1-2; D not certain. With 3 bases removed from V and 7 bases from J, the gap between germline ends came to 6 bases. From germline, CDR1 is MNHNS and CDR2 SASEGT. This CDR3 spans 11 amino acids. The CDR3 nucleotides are TGTGCCAGCAGTGACTCTGTTGGCTACACCTTC. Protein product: CASSDSVGYTF.

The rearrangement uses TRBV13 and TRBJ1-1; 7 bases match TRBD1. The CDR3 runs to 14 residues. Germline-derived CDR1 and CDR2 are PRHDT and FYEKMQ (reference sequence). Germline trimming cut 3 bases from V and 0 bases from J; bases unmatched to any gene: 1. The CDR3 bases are TGTGCCAGCAGCTTGGGACAGATGAACACTGAAGCTTTCTTT. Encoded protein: CASSLGQMNTEAFF.

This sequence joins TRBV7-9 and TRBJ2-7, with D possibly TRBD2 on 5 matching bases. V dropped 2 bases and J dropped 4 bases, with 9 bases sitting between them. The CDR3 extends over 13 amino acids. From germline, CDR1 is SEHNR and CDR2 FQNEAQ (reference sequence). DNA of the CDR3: TGTGCCAGCAGCTTACCCGGGGAATACGAGCAGTACTTC. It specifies CASSLPGEYEQYF.

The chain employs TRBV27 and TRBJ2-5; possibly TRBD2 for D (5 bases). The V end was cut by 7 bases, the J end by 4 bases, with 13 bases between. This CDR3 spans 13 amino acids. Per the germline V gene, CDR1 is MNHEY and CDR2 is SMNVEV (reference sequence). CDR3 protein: CASIGSIGETQYF. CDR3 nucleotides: TGTGCCAGCATTGGGAGTATCGGAGAGACCCAGTACTTC.

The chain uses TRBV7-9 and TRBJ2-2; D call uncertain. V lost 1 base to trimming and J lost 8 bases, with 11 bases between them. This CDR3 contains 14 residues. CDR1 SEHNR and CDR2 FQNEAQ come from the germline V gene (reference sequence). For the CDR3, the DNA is TGTGCCAGCAGCTTAGGGCTTTCGGAGGGGGAGCTGTTTTTT. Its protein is CASSLGLSEGELFF.